This TCR beta chain was sequenced in a study of blood T cell repertoires in COVID-19. Study information: T cells, B-cell-depleted T cells, or PBMCs supplied cDNA or gDNA.

The repertoire was sequenced with immunoSEQ multiplex PCR; TCRdb's copy has only in-frame clones and lacks some. There are under 500,000 clones in the sample; roughly 91% occur only once, and 4% to 5.5% lies in the top ten. This clone was observed a few times. The TCR comes from a woman in her 30s with acute or convalescent COVID-19. Sequencing used peripheral blood.

The CDR3 DNA sequence: TGTGCCACCAGCAGAGTAAGAGGTTATAATTCACCCCTCCACTTT. Translated, it gives CATSRVRGYNSPLHF. The chain couples TRBV15 to TRBJ1-6, with unresolved D. The CDR3 sequence is 15 residues long. From germline, CDR1 is LNHNV and CDR2 YYDKDF (reference sequence). Trimming shortened V by 1 base and J by 4 bases, and 8 bases separated the two germline ends.